This TCR beta chain was identified during a study of shared clonotypes between healthy human individuals. Overall study context: Donor composition was a couple of women and a few men, aged 18 to 49.

Germline trimming cut 4 bases from V and 3 bases from J; bases unmatched to any gene: 5. The germline V gene has CDR1 SQVTM and CDR2 ANQGSEA. This CDR3 is 13 amino acids long. Study-wide results and limits: Sampling was confined to blood; repertoires within tissues likely differ.

To note about this clone: Its antigen is as yet unknown.

The material for each subset, its genomic DNA, was split evenly across several immunoSEQ plates. Some clones are missing from TCRdb's copy, which holds only in-frame ones; the method was immunoSEQ multiplex PCR. The table includes around 1.5 million clones, about 98% detected once. The sequence was obtained from a man aged 30 to 45 in good health. Input material: naive CD4+ T cells sorted from blood. Subset in this sample: CD45RA+ positively selected. The gene calls are TRBV29-1 and TRBJ2-5; 7 nucleotides match TRBD1. In DNA form, the CDR3 reads TGCAGCGTTGGGCAGGGGGTTAAAGAGACCCAGTACTTC. Amino acid sequence: CSVGQGVKETQYF. The full variable domain, with the rest looked up from reference TRBV29-1 and TRBJ2-5, is SAVISQKPSRDICQRGTSLTIQCQVDSQVTMMFWYRQQPGQSLTLIATANQGSEATYESGFVIDKFPISRPNLTFSTLTVSNMSPEDSSIYLCSVGQGVKETQYFGPGTRLLVL.